This TCR beta chain was sequenced for a study of OX40 agonist ivuxolimab in advanced cancers. CDR1 is LNHDA and CDR2 is SQIVND in the germline V gene (reference sequence). V lost 6 bases, J lost 6 bases, and 9 bases stayed unmatched. This CDR3 has 15 amino acids. Sequencing was performed with immunoSEQ multiplex PCR; in TCRdb, only in-frame clones are kept and a portion is missing. The sample shows about 60,000 clones, 75% to 90% of them seen only once. The clonotype was recovered from an adult with an advanced solid tumor such as melanoma, head and neck, liver or kidney cancer. The chain joins TRBV19 to TRBJ1-5; 9 nucleotides align to TRBD1. The source was CD4+ or CD8+ T cells sorted from blood, collected in a trial of the OX40 agonist ivuxolimab. CDR3 sequence (DNA): TGTGCCAGTAGCCGGGACAGGGAAGTTGTTCAGCCCCAGCATTTT. Translating it yields CASSRDREVVQPQHF. The full variable domain, completed using reference TRBV19 and TRBJ1-5, is DGGITQSPKYLFRKEGQNVTLSCEQNLNHDAMYWYRQDPGQGLRLIYYSQIVNDFQKGDIAEGYSVSREKKESFPLTVTSAQKNPTAFYLCASSRDREVVQPQHFGDGTRLSIL.